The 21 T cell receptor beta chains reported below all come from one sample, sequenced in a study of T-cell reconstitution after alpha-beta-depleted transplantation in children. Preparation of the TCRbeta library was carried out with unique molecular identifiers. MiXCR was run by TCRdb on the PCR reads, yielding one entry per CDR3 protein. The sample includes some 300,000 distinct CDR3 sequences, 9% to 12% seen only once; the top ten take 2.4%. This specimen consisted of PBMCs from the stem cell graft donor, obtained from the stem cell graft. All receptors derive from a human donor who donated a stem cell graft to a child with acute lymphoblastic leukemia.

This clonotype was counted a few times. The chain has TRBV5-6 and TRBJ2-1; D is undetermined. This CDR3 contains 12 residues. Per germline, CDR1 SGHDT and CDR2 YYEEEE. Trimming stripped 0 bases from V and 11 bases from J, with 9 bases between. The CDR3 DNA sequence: TGTGCCAGCAGCTTGGTACCGGATCAGCAGTTCTTC. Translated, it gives CASSLVPDQQFF.

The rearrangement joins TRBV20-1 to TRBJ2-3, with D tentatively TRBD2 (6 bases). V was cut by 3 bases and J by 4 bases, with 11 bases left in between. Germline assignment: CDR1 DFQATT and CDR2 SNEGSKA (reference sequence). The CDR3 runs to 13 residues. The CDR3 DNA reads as TGCAGTGCTAGTCAGGGAGGCGCAGATACGCAGTATTTT. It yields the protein CSASQGGADTQYF.

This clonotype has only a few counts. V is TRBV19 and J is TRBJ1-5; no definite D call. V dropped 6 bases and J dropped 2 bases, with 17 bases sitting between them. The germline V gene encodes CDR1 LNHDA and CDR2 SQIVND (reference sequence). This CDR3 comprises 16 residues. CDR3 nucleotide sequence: TGTGCCAGTAGGCCAGCCCTGGGGAGGGGCAATCAGCCCCAGCATTTT. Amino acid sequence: CASRPALGRGNQPQHF.

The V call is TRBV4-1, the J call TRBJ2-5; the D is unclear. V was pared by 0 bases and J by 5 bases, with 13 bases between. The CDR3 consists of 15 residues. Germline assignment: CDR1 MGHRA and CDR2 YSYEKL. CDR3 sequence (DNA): TGCGCCAGCAGCCAAGATGATTGGTTGATGGAGACCCAGTACTTC. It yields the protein CASSQDDWLMETQYF.

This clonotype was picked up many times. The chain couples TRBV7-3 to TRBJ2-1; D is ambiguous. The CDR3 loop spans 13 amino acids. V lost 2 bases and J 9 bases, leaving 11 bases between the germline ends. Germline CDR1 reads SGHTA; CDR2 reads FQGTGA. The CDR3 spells CASSLGLSFEQFF. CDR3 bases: TGTGCCAGCAGCTTAGGGCTCAGTTTTGAGCAGTTCTTC.

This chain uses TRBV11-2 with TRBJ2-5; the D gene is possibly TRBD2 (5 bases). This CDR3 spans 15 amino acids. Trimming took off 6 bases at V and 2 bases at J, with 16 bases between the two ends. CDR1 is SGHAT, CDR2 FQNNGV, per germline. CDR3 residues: CASSVARVPQETQYF. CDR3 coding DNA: TGTGCCAGCAGTGTCGCGCGGGTCCCTCAAGAGACCCAGTACTTC.

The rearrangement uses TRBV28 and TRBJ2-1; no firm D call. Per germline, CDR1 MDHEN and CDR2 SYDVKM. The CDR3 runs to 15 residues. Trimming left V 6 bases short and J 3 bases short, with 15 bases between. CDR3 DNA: TGTGCCAGCAGACCACTTCTCGCGGACTACAATGAGCAGTTCTTC. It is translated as CASRPLLADYNEQFF. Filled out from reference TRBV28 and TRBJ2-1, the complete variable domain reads DVKVTQSSRYLVKRTGEKVFLECVQDMDHENMFWYRQDPGLGLRLIYFSYDVKMKEKGDIPEGYSVSREKKERFSLILESASTNQTSMYLCASRPLLADYNEQFFGPGTRLTVL.

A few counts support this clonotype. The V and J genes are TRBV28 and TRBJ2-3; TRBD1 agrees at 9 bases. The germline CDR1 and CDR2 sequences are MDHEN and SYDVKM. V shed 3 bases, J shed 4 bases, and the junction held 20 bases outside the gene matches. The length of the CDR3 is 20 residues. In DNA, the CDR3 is TGTGCCAGCAGTTTTCTACCGGGACAGGGTGGGGCGCATCCGGCAGATACGCAGTATTTT. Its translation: CASSFLPGQGGAHPADTQYF. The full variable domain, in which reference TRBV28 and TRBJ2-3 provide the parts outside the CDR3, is DVKVTQSSRYLVKRTGEKVFLECVQDMDHENMFWYRQDPGLGLRLIYFSYDVKMKEKGDIPEGYSVSREKKERFSLILESASTNQTSMYLCASSFLPGQGGAHPADTQYFGPGTRLTVL.

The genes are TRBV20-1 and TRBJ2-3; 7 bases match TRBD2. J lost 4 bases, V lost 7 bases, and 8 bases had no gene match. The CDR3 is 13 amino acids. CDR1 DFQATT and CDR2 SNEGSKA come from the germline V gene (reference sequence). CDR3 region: CSGLMGGADTQYF. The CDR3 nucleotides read TGCAGTGGGTTAATGGGGGGGGCAGATACGCAGTATTTT.

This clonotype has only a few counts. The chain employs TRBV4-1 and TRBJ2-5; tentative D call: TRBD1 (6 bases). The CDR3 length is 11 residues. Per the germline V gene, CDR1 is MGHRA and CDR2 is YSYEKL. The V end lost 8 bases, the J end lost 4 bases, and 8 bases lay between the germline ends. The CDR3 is CASRRGETQYF. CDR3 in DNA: TGCGCCAGCCGCAGGGGAGAGACCCAGTACTTC.

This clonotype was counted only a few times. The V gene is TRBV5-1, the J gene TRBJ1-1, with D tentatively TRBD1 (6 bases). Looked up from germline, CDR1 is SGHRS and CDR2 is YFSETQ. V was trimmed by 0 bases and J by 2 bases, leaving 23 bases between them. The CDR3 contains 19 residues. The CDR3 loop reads CASSLEVTGTFPINTEAFF. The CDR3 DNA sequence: TGCGCCAGCAGCTTGGAGGTTACAGGGACCTTCCCAATCAACACTGAAGCTTTCTTT.

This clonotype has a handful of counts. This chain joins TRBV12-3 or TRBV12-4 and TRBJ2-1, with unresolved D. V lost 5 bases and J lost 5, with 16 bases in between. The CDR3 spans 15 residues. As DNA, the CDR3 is TGTGCCAGCAGTCTCAGGTCAACGGTCGACAATGAGCAGTTCTTC. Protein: CASSLRSTVDNEQFF.

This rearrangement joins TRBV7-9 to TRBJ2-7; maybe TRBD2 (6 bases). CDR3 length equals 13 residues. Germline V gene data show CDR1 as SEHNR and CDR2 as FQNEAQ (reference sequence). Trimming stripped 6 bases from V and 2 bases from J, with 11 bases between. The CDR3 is CASSILATYEQYF. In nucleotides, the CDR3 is TGTGCCAGCAGTATACTAGCCACCTACGAGCAGTACTTC.

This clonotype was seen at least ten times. This chain's CDR3 is CASSVGYGYTF. The CDR3 DNA sequence: TGTGCCAGCAGCGTAGGGTATGGCTACACCTTC. The rearrangement joins TRBV9 to TRBJ1-2; D not resolved. CDR3 size: 11 residues. The germline V gene has CDR1 SGDLS and CDR2 YYNGEE. V was pared by 0 bases and J by 5 bases, with 2 bases between.

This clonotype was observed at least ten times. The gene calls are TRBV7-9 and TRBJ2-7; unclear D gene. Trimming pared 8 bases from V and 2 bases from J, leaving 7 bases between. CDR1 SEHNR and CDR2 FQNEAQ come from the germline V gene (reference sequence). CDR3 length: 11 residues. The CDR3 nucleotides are TGTGCCAGCGCCATCACCTACGAGCAGTACTTC. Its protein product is CASAITYEQYF.

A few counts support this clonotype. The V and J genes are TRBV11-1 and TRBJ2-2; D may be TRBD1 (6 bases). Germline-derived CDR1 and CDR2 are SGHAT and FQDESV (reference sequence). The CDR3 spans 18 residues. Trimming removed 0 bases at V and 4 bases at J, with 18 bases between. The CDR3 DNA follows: TGTGCCAGCAGCTTAGCGGGGACCAGGGGCCGCCGCACCGGGGAGCTGTTTTTT. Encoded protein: CASSLAGTRGRRTGELFF.

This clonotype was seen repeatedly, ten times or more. The CDR3 DNA is TGCAGTGCGGAACCGGGACCTTGGGAGACCCAGTACTTC. Protein sequence: CSAEPGPWETQYF. The rearrangement links TRBV20-1 to TRBJ2-5, with D perhaps TRBD1 or TRBD2 (5 bases each). V lost 6 bases, J lost 5 bases, and 16 bases lay in between. The CDR3 has 13 amino acids. Germline CDR1 DFQATT, CDR2 SNEGSKA (reference sequence).

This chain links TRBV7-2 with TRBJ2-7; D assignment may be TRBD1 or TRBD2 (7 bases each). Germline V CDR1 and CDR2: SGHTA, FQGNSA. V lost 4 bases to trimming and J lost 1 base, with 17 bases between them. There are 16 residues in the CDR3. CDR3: CASSSSRGGPSYEQYF. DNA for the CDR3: TGTGCCAGCAGCTCGTCCAGGGGGGGTCCTTCCTACGAGCAGTACTTC. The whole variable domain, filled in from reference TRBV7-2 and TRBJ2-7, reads GAGVSQSPSNKVTEKGKDVELRCDPISGHTALYWYRQSLGQGLEFLIYFQGNSAPDKSGLPSDRFSAERTGGSVSTLTIQRTQQEDSAVYLCASSSSRGGPSYEQYFGPGTRLTVT.

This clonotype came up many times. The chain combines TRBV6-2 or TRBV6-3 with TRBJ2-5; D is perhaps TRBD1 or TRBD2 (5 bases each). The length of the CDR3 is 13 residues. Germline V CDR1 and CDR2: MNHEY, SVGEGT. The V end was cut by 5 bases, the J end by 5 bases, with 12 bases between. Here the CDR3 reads CASSTRDEETQYF. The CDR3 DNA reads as TGTGCCAGCAGTACCCGGGACGAGGAGACCCAGTACTTC.

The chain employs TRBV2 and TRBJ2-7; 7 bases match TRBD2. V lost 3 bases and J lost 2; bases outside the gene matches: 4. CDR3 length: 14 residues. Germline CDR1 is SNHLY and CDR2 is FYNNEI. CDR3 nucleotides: TGTGCCAGCAGTGAGCTAGCGGTCCCCTACGAGCAGTACTTC. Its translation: CASSELAVPYEQYF.

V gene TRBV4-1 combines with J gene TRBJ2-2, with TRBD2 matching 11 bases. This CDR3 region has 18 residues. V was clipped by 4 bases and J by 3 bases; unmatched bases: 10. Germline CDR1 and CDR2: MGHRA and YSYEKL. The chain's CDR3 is CASSPSPGLADHTGELFF. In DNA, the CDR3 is TGCGCCAGCAGCCCCAGCCCGGGACTAGCGGACCACACCGGGGAGCTGTTTTTT.